Below are 11 T cell receptor beta chains sequenced from a single sample in a study of shared clonotypes between healthy human individuals. TCRdb's copy holds only in-frame clones and misses some; the assay was immunoSEQ multiplex PCR. The table records roughly 2 million clones, 95% of them present only once. The specimen sequenced was naive CD4+ T cells sorted from blood. As for subset: CD45RA+ positively selected. Receptors were obtained from a man aged 18-30 years in good health.

J is TRBJ2-1 and V is TRBV5-1, with TRBD2 as a possible D gene (7 bases). V was pared by 5 bases and J by 6 bases, with 15 bases between. The CDR3 runs 14 residues. CDR1 SGHRS and CDR2 YFSETQ come from the germline V gene. Here the CDR3 DNA reads TGCGCCAGCAGTCGGGGGGCCGGGCCCAATGAGCAGTTCTTC. This gives the protein CASSRGAGPNEQFF.

This clone was seen just once. The chain joins TRBV5-4 to TRBJ1-3; D not certain. This CDR3 comprises 16 residues. CDR1 is SGHNT, CDR2 YYREEE, per germline (reference sequence). Trimming left V 4 bases short and J 4 bases short, with 18 bases between. CDR3 protein: CASSGYAGDGGNTIYF. In nucleotides, the CDR3 is TGTGCCAGCAGCGGATATGCCGGGGATGGGGGAAACACCATATATTTT.

This chain uses TRBV7-9 with TRBJ2-3; D is uncertain. Germline V gene lookup returns CDR1 SEHNR and CDR2 FQNEAQ (reference sequence). Trimming pared 6 bases from V and 0 bases from J, leaving 13 bases between. The CDR3 sequence is 15 residues long. CDR3 region: CASSIGDFSTDTQYF. CDR3 bases: TGTGCCAGCAGTATAGGCGATTTTAGCACAGATACGCAGTATTTT.

The rearrangement uses TRBV4-1 and TRBJ2-2; D is undetermined. Looked up from germline, CDR1 is MGHRA and CDR2 is YSYEKL. The CDR3 is made up of 15 amino acids. V dropped 3 bases and J dropped 5 bases, with 13 bases sitting between them. The CDR3: CASSHEVSPTGELFF. Written as DNA, the CDR3 is TGCGCCAGCAGCCACGAGGTGTCTCCGACCGGGGAGCTGTTTTTT.

Concerning this clone itself: Being one base from a much bigger clone, this may be a read error. Other DNA sequences in the sample encode the same CDR3. J is TRBJ2-7 and V is TRBV6-6; D not certain. The V end was cut by 6 bases, the J end by 5 bases, with 11 bases between. The CDR3 has 12 residues. Per germline, CDR1 MNHNY and CDR2 SVGAGI (reference sequence). The CDR3: CASRSGNNEQYF. The CDR3, as DNA: TGTGCCAGCAGGTCTGGGAACAACGAGCAGTACTTC.

This clone was seen once. This sequence joins TRBV4-1 and TRBJ2-7; the D gene is possibly TRBD1 (5 bases). The CDR3 spans 13 residues. Germline V CDR1 and CDR2: MGHRA, YSYEKL. The V and J ends lost 4 bases and 0 bases respectively, with 7 bases between them. The DNA for the CDR3 is TGCGCCAGCAGCCGGGGCCTCTCCTACGAGCAGTACTTC. It translates to CASSRGLSYEQYF.

This chain uses TRBV5-4 with TRBJ2-1; 7 positions agree with TRBD2. CDR1 SGHNT and CDR2 YYREEE come from the germline V gene (reference sequence). V shed 9 bases and J 0 bases; nucleotides not matched to a gene: 3. The CDR3 loop spans 13 amino acids. The CDR3 is CAMGDYSYNEQFF. The CDR3 nucleotides are TGTGCCATGGGGGACTACTCCTACAATGAGCAGTTCTTC.

CDR3 sequence: CASSPNEATSDTGELFF. DNA of the CDR3: TGTGCCAGCAGTCCCAACGAAGCGACTAGCGACACCGGGGAGCTGTTTTTT. The chain joins TRBV27 to TRBJ2-2, with 8 bases that match TRBD2. Germline V gives CDR1 MNHEY, CDR2 SMNVEV (reference sequence). The V and J ends lost 5 bases and 3 bases, in that order; junction bases with no gene match: 11. This CDR3 contains 17 residues.

The V and J genes are TRBV18 and TRBJ1-3, with D possibly TRBD1 on 6 matching bases. V was shortened by 3 bases and J by 4 bases, with 16 bases between the two germline ends. CDR1 and CDR2 (germline): KGHSH, LQKENI. The CDR3 runs to 16 residues. CDR3: CASSPGPVGAGNTIYF. Written as DNA, the CDR3 is TGTGCCAGCTCACCGGGACCGGTGGGGGCCGGAAACACCATATATTTT.

The chain joins TRBV10-2 to TRBJ2-5; D unresolved. With 4 bases removed from V and 7 bases from J, the gap between germline ends came to 13 bases. The CDR3 is 13 residues long. Germline CDR1 reads WSHSY; CDR2 reads SAAADI. CDR3 amino acids: CASSVPLGGTQYF. The CDR3 DNA sequence: TGCGCCAGCAGTGTCCCCCTCGGTGGGACCCAGTACTTC.

The V gene is TRBV30, the J gene TRBJ2-2; unclear D gene. This CDR3 comprises 12 residues. V was trimmed by 0 bases and J by 6 bases, leaving 5 bases between them. CDR1 GTSNPN and CDR2 SVGIG come from the germline V gene (reference sequence). CDR3 sequence: CAWSVGPGELFF. The CDR3, as DNA: TGTGCCTGGAGTGTAGGTCCCGGGGAGCTGTTTTTT.